Below, 26 T cell receptor beta chains from the same sample are listed, as sequenced in a study of T cell responses to AZD1222 COVID-19 vaccine. Profiling relied on immunoSEQ multiplex PCR, and the TCRdb table lists in-frame clones only, not all of them. The sample has about 120,000 clones, roughly 84% seen once. The starting material was peripheral blood, obtained on day 0 of AZD1222 vaccination. These receptors were taken from an adult in good health.

This chain links TRBV30 with TRBJ2-7, with D tentatively TRBD2 (6 bases). Looked up from germline, CDR1 is GTSNPN and CDR2 is SVGIG (reference sequence). Trimming took off 0 bases at V and 6 bases at J, with 9 bases between the two ends. The CDR3 covers 12 residues. The DNA for the CDR3 is TGTGCCTGGAGTGTATGGGGAGGCGAGCAGTACTTC. Residues: CAWSVWGGEQYF.

The V call is TRBV10-3, the J call TRBJ1-4; D is unresolved. The V end was cut by 2 bases, the J end by 5 bases, with 12 bases between. Germline lookup yields CDR1 ENHRY and CDR2 SYGVKD. CDR3 length equals 15 residues. CDR3 amino acids: CAISEGGIYNEKLFF. CDR3 in DNA: TGTGCCATCAGTGAGGGCGGAATTTACAATGAAAAACTGTTTTTT.

For the CDR3, the DNA is TGTGCCAGCGGGGGCCCATCTGCGGGAGGGGCCAACGTCCTGACTTTC. Its translation: CASGGPSAGGANVLTF. The J gene is TRBJ2-6, the V gene TRBV6-6; D might be TRBD1 or TRBD2, each matching 6 bases. This CDR3 region has 16 residues. In germline, CDR1 is MNHNY, CDR2 SVGAGI (reference sequence). V gave up 8 bases and J gave up 4 bases, with 18 bases separating them.

The chain recombines TRBV5-8 with TRBJ1-6, with 8 bases aligning to TRBD1. Germline trimming cut 1 base from V and 7 bases from J; bases unmatched to any gene: 4. This CDR3 region has 15 residues. Germline V gene lookup returns CDR1 SGHTS and CDR2 YDEGEE. In nucleotides, the CDR3 is TGTGCCAGCAGCTTGTACAGGGGGTACAATTCACCCCTCCACTTT. Amino acids: CASSLYRGYNSPLHF.

This chain uses TRBV7-8 with TRBJ1-5; the D gene is possibly TRBD1 (5 bases). The CDR3 is 15 amino acids. V lost 1 base to trimming and J lost 9 bases, with 16 bases between them. Germline V gene lookup returns CDR1 SGHVS and CDR2 FQNEAQ. The CDR3 sequence: CASSLGPRTGGPQHF. The CDR3 DNA reads TGTGCCAGCAGCTTAGGGCCCCGCACTGGGGGGCCCCAGCATTTT.

The chain combines TRBV12-5 with TRBJ2-2; D gene unclear. V was shortened by 5 bases and J by 0 bases, with 4 bases between the two germline ends. The germline gives CDR1 LGHNT, CDR2 FRNRAP. CDR3 length: 13 amino acids. DNA for the CDR3: TGTGCTAGTGGTACCCCGAACACCGGGGAGCTGTTTTTT. Protein sequence: CASGTPNTGELFF.

The rearrangement links TRBV5-1 to TRBJ2-2; perhaps TRBD1 as D (5 bases). The CDR3 runs 12 residues. V lost 6 bases to trimming and J lost 7 bases, with 10 bases between them. CDR1 and CDR2 from the germline V gene are SGHRS and YFSETQ. The CDR3 bases are TGCGCCAGCACAGGGAAAATCGGGGAGCTGTTTTTT. Protein: CASTGKIGELFF.

The V call is TRBV27, the J call TRBJ2-7; D is uncertain. The CDR3 is 13 amino acids. Germline V gene lookup returns CDR1 MNHEY and CDR2 SMNVEV (reference sequence). Trimming pared 5 bases from V and 7 bases from J, leaving 15 bases between. As DNA, the CDR3 is TGTGCCAGCAGTCCCTTTGCGAGGAAAGAGCAGTACTTC. Its protein is CASSPFARKEQYF.

This chain uses TRBV5-8 with TRBJ1-2; no clear D. V lost 6 bases and J 0 bases, leaving 12 bases between the germline ends. The CDR3 runs 14 residues. Germline-derived CDR1 and CDR2 are SGHTS and YDEGEE. The CDR3 DNA follows: TGTGCCAGCAAGCAGAATTTCGCTAACTATGGCTACACCTTC. This sequence encodes CASKQNFANYGYTF.

V gene TRBV7-2 combines with J gene TRBJ1-6; maybe TRBD1 (5 bases). The CDR3 spans 16 residues. The germline V gene encodes CDR1 SGHTA and CDR2 FQGNSA. Between the trimmed V and J ends, which lost 2 bases and 4 bases, there was a span of 12 bases. CDR3 region: CASSLNWDPYNSPLHF. The CDR3 DNA reads as TGTGCCAGCAGCTTAAATTGGGACCCTTATAATTCACCCCTCCACTTT.

This chain links TRBV7-9 with TRBJ2-3; 12 bases are a match to TRBD2. The CDR3 spans 18 residues. With V trimmed by 1 base and J by 6 bases, 11 bases remained unmatched. CDR1 and CDR2 from the germline V gene are SEHNR and FQNEAQ (reference sequence). The CDR3 region has the DNA TGTGCCAGCAGCTTAGGTCGGCTAGCGGGGGGGCCGCGGGATACGCAGTATTTT. Protein: CASSLGRLAGGPRDTQYF.

The V call is TRBV18, the J call TRBJ2-1; 9 nucleotides line up with TRBD2. The CDR3 loop spans 16 amino acids. The germline V gene encodes CDR1 KGHSH and CDR2 LQKENI. V lost 0 bases to trimming and J lost 3 bases; unmatched junction nucleotides: 3. CDR3 DNA: TGTGCCAGCTCACCACCCGGGACTAGCCTCTACAATGAGCAGTTCTTC. Its protein is CASSPPGTSLYNEQFF. The full variable domain, in which reference TRBV18 and TRBJ2-1 provide the parts outside the CDR3, is NAGVMQNPRHLVRRRGQEARLRCSPMKGHSHVYWYRQLPEEGLKFMVYLQKENIIDESGMPKERFSAEFPKEGPSILRIQQVVRGDSAAYFCASSPPGTSLYNEQFFGPGTRLTVL.

The count of this clone is one. The chain has TRBV6-5 and TRBJ1-1, with 9 nucleotides matching TRBD1. The CDR3 loop spans 14 amino acids. Germline CDR1 and CDR2: MNHEY and SVGAGI. J was trimmed by 0 bases and V by 5 bases; bases with no gene match: 1. The CDR3 sequence is CASSRDRVNTEAFF. CDR3 DNA: TGTGCCAGCAGTCGGGACAGGGTGAACACTGAAGCTTTCTTT.

This clone has just one count. The chain uses TRBV27 and TRBJ1-6; no firm D call. Between the trimmed V and J ends, which lost 6 bases and 6 bases, there was a span of 12 bases. Germline V gene lookup returns CDR1 MNHEY and CDR2 SMNVEV (reference sequence). This CDR3 contains 14 residues. CDR3 nucleotides: TGTGCCAGCAGAATATCAGTGATTAATTCACCCCTCCACTTT. Encoded protein: CASRISVINSPLHF.

The V gene is TRBV18, the J gene TRBJ1-1; no firm D call. Germline V gene lookup returns CDR1 KGHSH and CDR2 LQKENI. The V end lost 1 base, the J end lost 1 base, and 10 bases lay between the germline ends. The CDR3 is made up of 15 amino acids. In DNA, the CDR3 is TGTGCCAGCTCACCACAGGGAAGCCAGAACACTGAAGCTTTCTTT. Protein product: CASSPQGSQNTEAFF.

J is TRBJ2-1 and V is TRBV6-2 or TRBV6-3; D not certain. Trimming removed 4 bases from V and 0 bases from J, with 7 bases in between. The germline V gene encodes CDR1 MNHEY and CDR2 SVGEGT. The CDR3 has 14 amino acids. This CDR3 is CASSWQPSYNEQFF. The DNA of the CDR3 is TGTGCCAGCAGTTGGCAGCCCTCCTACAATGAGCAGTTCTTC.

V usage is TRBV2 and J usage is TRBJ2-5; tentatively, D is TRBD1 (6 bases). CDR3 length equals 13 residues. V was clipped by 6 bases and J by 2 bases, with 10 bases between them. The germline V gene has CDR1 SNHLY and CDR2 FYNNEI. CDR3 sequence: CASSGQTQETQYF. The CDR3, as DNA: TGTGCCAGCAGCGGACAGACGCAAGAGACCCAGTACTTC.

This sequence joins TRBV25-1 and TRBJ2-3; TRBD2 matches 8 bases. V lost 11 bases, J lost 3 bases, and 7 bases stayed unmatched. The CDR3 totals 13 residues. The germline CDR1 and CDR2 sequences are MGHDK and SYGVNS. CDR3 sequence: CAPRPGGTDTQYF. The CDR3 DNA follows: TGTGCCCCCCGGCCGGGGGGGACAGATACGCAGTATTTT.

DNA of the CDR3: TGTGCCAGCAGCAGCGACTTGACCGGGGAGCTGTTTTTT. This gives the protein CASSSDLTGELFF. The chain employs TRBV7-2 and TRBJ2-2; D uncertain. Trimming left V 5 bases short and J 5 bases short, with 9 bases between. Germline loops: CDR1 SGHTA, CDR2 FQGNSA. This CDR3 spans 13 amino acids.

This chain links TRBV19 with TRBJ2-3; unclear D gene. CDR3 length: 13 amino acids. Trimming cost V 1 base and J 1 base, with 3 bases left between them. CDR1 is LNHDA and CDR2 is SQIVND in the germline V gene (reference sequence). CDR3 region: CASSIAGTDTQYF. The CDR3 DNA reads as TGTGCCAGTAGTATAGCGGGCACAGATACGCAGTATTTT. The full variable domain, completed using reference TRBV19 and TRBJ2-3, is DGGITQSPKYLFRKEGQNVTLSCEQNLNHDAMYWYRQDPGQGLRLIYYSQIVNDFQKGDIAEGYSVSREKKESFPLTVTSAQKNPTAFYLCASSIAGTDTQYFGPGTRLTVL.

The rearrangement uses TRBV7-2 and TRBJ2-6, with D uncertain. CDR1 is SGHTA, CDR2 FQGNSA, per germline. Trimming left V 4 bases short and J 0 bases short, with 7 bases between. The CDR3 totals 15 residues. CDR3 nucleotides: TGTGCCAGCAGCTCGGAAAGCTCTGGGGCCAACGTCCTGACTTTC. This translates into CASSSESSGANVLTF.

The gene calls are TRBV5-6 and TRBJ2-5, with 8 positions matching TRBD1. This CDR3 is built from 14 residues. Trimming took 5 bases from V and 5 from J; bases not matched to a gene: 8. From germline, CDR1 is SGHDT and CDR2 YYEEEE. For the CDR3, the DNA is TGTGCCAGCAGGATGACAGGGGAGGCGGAGACCCAGTACTTC. It translates to CASRMTGEAETQYF.

In its sample, this clone was seen once. The chain employs TRBV18 and TRBJ2-7; TRBD2 matches at 10 bases. V shed 2 bases and J 3 bases; nucleotides not matched to a gene: 7. This CDR3 contains 16 residues. Germline V gene sequence: CDR1 KGHSH, CDR2 LQKENI. The CDR3 DNA reads TGTGCCAGCTCACCATCGGCTAGCGGGAGCCTCTACGAGCAGTACTTC. Translated, it gives CASSPSASGSLYEQYF.

This chain links TRBV7-2 with TRBJ2-2, with 9 nucleotides matching TRBD2. Germline trimming cut 1 base from V and 4 bases from J; bases unmatched to any gene: 7. The V gene's germline CDR1 is SGHTA and CDR2 FQGNSA. There are 17 residues in the CDR3. The CDR3: CASSLGPPSGTTGELFF. The CDR3, as DNA: TGTGCCAGCAGCTTAGGGCCTCCTAGCGGGACCACCGGGGAGCTGTTTTTT.

V is TRBV2 and J is TRBJ1-5; TRBD1 agrees at 7 bases. Germline V gene sequence: CDR1 SNHLY, CDR2 FYNNEI. CDR3 size: 16 residues. V lost 2 bases, J lost 1 base, and 5 bases stayed unmatched. DNA of the CDR3: TGTGCCAGCAGTGAAATAGGGGGCTGGAGCAATCAGCCCCAGCATTTT. As protein: CASSEIGGWSNQPQHF.

The chain employs TRBV6-5 and TRBJ1-5; D call uncertain. The V end lost 2 bases, the J end lost 3 bases, and 8 bases lay between the germline ends. The CDR3 covers 14 residues. The germline CDR1 and CDR2 sequences are MNHEY and SVGAGI. CDR3 protein: CASSYGKLNQPQHF. The DNA for the CDR3 is TGTGCCAGCAGTTACGGAAAACTCAATCAGCCCCAGCATTTT.